This passage covers 32 T cell receptor beta chains from one sample sequenced in a study of T cells after yellow fever vaccination. Each CDR3 protein is one row after TCRdb ran MiXCR on the 5' RACE reads. The profile covers roughly 170,000 distinct CDR3 sequences, with about 6% appearing a single time and under 3% taken by the ten largest. The source material was CD4+ T cells sorted from PBMCs, sampled on the day of the first yellow fever vaccination. These receptor sequences come from a man aged 18 to 30 who received the YFV17D yellow fever vaccine.

This clonotype was counted ten times or more. The CDR3 protein is CASSLGSGRTEAFF. The CDR3, as DNA: TGTGCCAGCAGCTTAGGGTCAGGACGCACTGAAGCTTTCTTT. V gene TRBV7-9 combines with J gene TRBJ1-1; D call uncertain. V lost 1 base and J 4 bases, leaving 10 bases between the germline ends. CDR3 length: 14 amino acids. In germline, CDR1 is SEHNR, CDR2 FQNEAQ (reference sequence).

In its sample, this clonotype was seen many times. The chain is built from TRBV6-5 and TRBJ2-5, with 8 bases that match TRBD2. The CDR3 sequence is 15 residues long. V dropped 6 bases and J dropped 3; count of bases not matched to a gene: 9. Germline loops: CDR1 MNHEY, CDR2 SVGAGI. CDR3 protein: CASRPPGLVKETQYF. CDR3 coding DNA: TGTGCCAGCAGACCTCCGGGACTAGTCAAAGAGACCCAGTACTTC.

Ten or more counts support this clonotype. The chain employs TRBV6-2 or TRBV6-3 and TRBJ2-3; 7 nucleotides align to TRBD1. The CDR3 is 13 residues long. J gave up 8 bases and V 2 bases, and 4 bases lay outside the gene matches. Per the germline V gene, CDR1 is MNHEY and CDR2 is SVGEGT. CDR3 region: CASSYDRALTQYF. CDR3 coding DNA: TGTGCCAGCAGTTACGACAGGGCCCTTACGCAGTATTTT.

This chain uses TRBV3-1 with TRBJ2-1; perhaps TRBD2 as D (7 bases). Germline CDR1 reads LGHDT; CDR2 reads YNNKEL (reference sequence). This CDR3 has 14 amino acids. The V gene lost 10 bases and the J gene lost 7 bases, with 20 bases spanning the gap. This CDR3 is CATFSRGRGNEQFF. The CDR3 DNA is TGTGCCACCTTCAGCCGGGGGCGGGGGAATGAGCAGTTCTTC.

The genes are TRBV6-6 and TRBJ2-5; D might be TRBD2 (6 bases). V shed 10 bases and J shed 2 bases, with 17 bases lying between them. The CDR3 length is 14 residues. In germline, CDR1 is MNHNY, CDR2 SVGAGI (reference sequence). The CDR3 sequence is CATARPAGQETQYF. Written as DNA, the CDR3 is TGTGCCACCGCCCGGCCGGCGGGGCAAGAGACCCAGTACTTC.

DNA of the CDR3: TGTGCCAGCAGGGGGGGACAGGGGGTTTACGAGCAGTACGTC. Residues: CASRGGQGVYEQYV. The chain is built from TRBV6-5 and TRBJ2-7, with 11 bases aligning to TRBD1. The ends lost 6 bases at V and 4 bases at J; junction bases unmatched: 5. Germline V gene data show CDR1 as MNHEY and CDR2 as SVGAGI. CDR3 length: 14 residues.

This clonotype was detected only a few times. The chain is built from TRBV9 and TRBJ1-2; D gene uncertain. The V and J ends lost 0 bases and 6 bases respectively, with 9 bases between them. Germline V gene sequence: CDR1 SGDLS, CDR2 YYNGEE. The CDR3 is 13 residues long. In DNA, the CDR3 is TGTGCCAGCAGCGTAGACCCCACCCATGGCTACACCTTC. The encoded protein is CASSVDPTHGYTF.

Only a few counts were recorded for this clonotype. The rearrangement links TRBV18 to TRBJ1-1; D not certain. The V and J ends lost 3 bases and 1 base respectively, with 6 bases between them. Germline V lookup: CDR1 KGHSH, CDR2 LQKENI. The CDR3 loop spans 13 amino acids. The CDR3 bases are TGTGCCAGCTCACCGCCAGAGAACACTGAAGCTTTCTTT. This sequence encodes CASSPPENTEAFF.

This clonotype was seen a few times. This chain joins TRBV30 and TRBJ2-6; 8 bases align to TRBD2. V gave up 4 bases and J gave up 1 base; unmatched junction bases: 21. The V gene's germline CDR1 is GTSNPN and CDR2 SVGIG (reference sequence). The CDR3 is 21 residues long. The CDR3 here is CAWIKARGAGGTPSGANVLTF. The DNA of the CDR3 is TGTGCCTGGATAAAGGCCAGGGGCGCGGGGGGCACTCCATCTGGGGCCAACGTCCTGACTTTC.

This clonotype was observed a few times. This chain links TRBV4-3 with TRBJ1-4; D gene ambiguous. CDR3 length: 15 amino acids. V was cut by 6 bases and J by 8 bases, with 19 bases left in between. Germline V gene sequence: CDR1 LGHNA, CDR2 YSLEER. The CDR3 DNA follows: TGCGCCAGCAGTCCCCTCGAGAGCCCCCAAGAAAAACTGTTTTTT. Protein: CASSPLESPQEKLFF.

This clonotype occurred a few times. This rearrangement joins TRBV29-1 to TRBJ1-2; TRBD1 matches 10 bases. CDR3 length: 13 residues. The junction had 2 bases not matched to a gene; V was cut back by 6 bases and J by 1 base. The germline gives CDR1 SQVTM, CDR2 ANQGSEA. CDR3: CSVRTGGNYGYTF. CDR3 DNA: TGCAGCGTGAGGACAGGGGGTAACTATGGCTACACCTTC.

In this sample, this clonotype turned up many times. The CDR3 nucleotides read TGCGCCAGCAGCTTGCAGGGGGCTTACAATGAGCAGTTCTTC. This translates into CASSLQGAYNEQFF. The chain is built from TRBV5-1 and TRBJ2-1, with 8 bases fitting TRBD1. Germline CDR1 reads SGHRS; CDR2 reads YFSETQ. V gave up 1 base and J gave up 4 bases; unmatched junction bases: 1. There are 14 residues in the CDR3.

There are many counts of this clonotype. The gene calls are TRBV4-2 and TRBJ1-1, with D possibly being TRBD1 (5 bases). Germline values: CDR1 LGHNA, CDR2 YNFKEQ. The V gene lost 3 bases and the J gene lost 3 bases, with 14 bases spanning the gap. This CDR3 contains 15 residues. In DNA form, the CDR3 reads TGTGCCAGCAGCCATTACGAACAGGTTTACACTGAAGCTTTCTTT. It encodes CASSHYEQVYTEAFF.

This clonotype was counted ten times or more. V usage is TRBV29-1 and J usage is TRBJ2-5, with D possibly matching TRBD1 (5 bases). The CDR3 is made up of 13 amino acids. Trimming took 6 bases from V and 1 from J, leaving 12 bases between them. The germline CDR1 and CDR2 sequences are SQVTM and ANQGSEA. CDR3 residues: CSVRGLGQETQYF. In nucleotides, the CDR3 is TGCAGCGTAAGGGGCTTGGGCCAAGAGACCCAGTACTTC. Looking up the rest from reference TRBV29-1 and TRBJ2-5 gives the full variable domain: SAVISQKPSRDICQRGTSLTIQCQVDSQVTMMFWYRQQPGQSLTLIATANQGSEATYESGFVIDKFPISRPNLTFSTLTVSNMSPEDSSIYLCSVRGLGQETQYFGPGTRLLVL.

This clonotype came up many times. The CDR3 DNA follows: TGTGCCATCAGTGACCTCGGGGGGGCTGCCTACAATGAGCAGTTCTTC. This translates into CAISDLGGAAYNEQFF. The chain combines TRBV10-3 with TRBJ2-1; 8 bases fit TRBD2. The CDR3 loop spans 16 amino acids. V shed 3 bases, J shed 2 bases, and the junction held 6 bases outside the gene matches. Germline lookup yields CDR1 ENHRY and CDR2 SYGVKD.

The chain couples TRBV7-9 to TRBJ2-3; 8 nucleotides line up with TRBD2. The CDR3 has 16 residues. The trim removed 4 bases at V and 5 bases at J, leaving 11 bases unmatched. Germline lookup yields CDR1 SEHNR and CDR2 FQNEAQ (reference sequence). CDR3 amino acids: CASSSKSSGSIDTQYF. CDR3 nucleotides: TGTGCCAGCAGCTCTAAGTCTAGCGGGTCGATAGATACGCAGTATTTT.

The V and J genes are TRBV7-2 and TRBJ1-5, with a possible D match to TRBD1 (6 bases). CDR3 length: 14 residues. Germline V CDR1 and CDR2: SGHTA, FQGNSA. Trimming shortened V by 1 base and J by 3 bases, and 7 bases separated the two germline ends. The CDR3 DNA is TGTGCCAGCAGCTTAGGGGACATCAATCAGCCCCAGCATTTT. Its protein product is CASSLGDINQPQHF.

This clonotype was picked up a small number of times. The V call is TRBV6-5, the J call TRBJ2-4; TRBD2 agrees at 8 bases. Germline lookup yields CDR1 MNHEY and CDR2 SVGAGI. V gave up 6 bases and J gave up 0 bases; unmatched junction bases: 10. CDR3 size: 17 residues. Here the CDR3 DNA reads TGTGCCAGCAGACGGGGGGGGGAACCTGAAGCCAAAAACATTCAGTACTTC. This sequence encodes CASRRGGEPEAKNIQYF.

This clonotype was seen more than once but under ten times. The V and J genes are TRBV5-1 and TRBJ1-6; the D gene is possibly TRBD1 (5 bases). The CDR3 extends over 15 amino acids. The germline V gene has CDR1 SGHRS and CDR2 YFSETQ. Trimming shortened V by 0 bases and J by 10 bases, and 14 bases separated the two germline ends. The CDR3 spells CASSLDGARNSPLHF. CDR3 sequence (DNA): TGCGCCAGCAGCTTGGACGGGGCGAGAAACTCACCCCTCCACTTT.

Ten or more counts support this clonotype. V and J are TRBV5-1 and TRBJ2-5, with D uncertain. The CDR3 spans 15 residues. Trimming shortened V by 1 base and J by 4 bases, and 14 bases separated the two germline ends. From germline, CDR1 is SGHRS and CDR2 YFSETQ. The CDR3 bases are TGCGCCAGCAGCTTGACCCGGCAGGATGCAGAGACCCAGTACTTC. Translation: CASSLTRQDAETQYF.

This clonotype has a count of ten or more. This chain connects TRBV12-3 or TRBV12-4 to TRBJ2-7, with D hard to call. The V end lost 6 bases, the J end lost 7 bases, and 10 bases lay between the germline ends. The length of the CDR3 is 11 residues. The CDR3: CASSQGGEQYF. As DNA, the CDR3 is TGTGCCAGCAGCCAAGGTGGGGAGCAGTACTTC.

The CDR3 here is CASSGGNTEAFF. Here the CDR3 DNA reads TGCGCCAGCAGCGGGGGGAACACTGAAGCTTTCTTT. The chain links TRBV5-1 to TRBJ1-1; D is perhaps TRBD1 (5 bases). The V end was cut by 4 bases, the J end by 1 base, with 5 bases between. The CDR3 runs 12 residues. Germline-derived CDR1 and CDR2 are SGHRS and YFSETQ.

The chain joins TRBV4-2 to TRBJ2-7, with TRBD2 as a possible D gene (7 bases). The CDR3 is 18 residues long. The germline gives CDR1 LGHNA, CDR2 YNFKEQ. V was clipped by 0 bases and J by 3 bases, with 21 bases between them. In DNA form, the CDR3 reads TGTGCCAGCAGCCAAGATCTTCGGACGGGGGGCCAGTACTACGAGCAGTACTTC. It specifies CASSQDLRTGGQYYEQYF.

This clonotype is a singleton in its sample. V and J are TRBV12-3 or TRBV12-4 and TRBJ2-7; TRBD1 agrees at 7 bases. Trimming removed 1 base from V and 0 bases from J; junction bases left unmatched: 3. The CDR3 spans 15 residues. CDR3 in DNA: TGTGCCAGCAGTTTAGGCCGGGACAGCTCCTACGAGCAGTACTTC. Amino acids: CASSLGRDSSYEQYF.

The chain links TRBV5-6 to TRBJ2-5, with 12 positions matching TRBD1. V shed 4 bases, J shed 6 bases, and the junction held 7 bases outside the gene matches. This CDR3 is 15 amino acids long. Germline-derived CDR1 and CDR2 are SGHDT and YYEEEE. CDR3: CASSPGQGASKTQYF. The CDR3 DNA sequence: TGTGCCAGCAGCCCGGGACAGGGGGCTAGCAAGACCCAGTACTTC.

This clonotype was recorded a few times. CDR3 residues: CATSRDRVAGETQYF. For the CDR3, the DNA is TGTGCCACCAGCAGAGATAGGGTAGCGGGGGAGACCCAGTACTTC. The J gene is TRBJ2-5, the V gene TRBV15; 8 nucleotides agree with TRBD2. V lost 0 bases, J lost 5 bases, and 5 bases stayed unmatched. Germline CDR1 is LNHNV and CDR2 is YYDKDF (reference sequence). The CDR3 totals 15 residues.

This chain connects TRBV4-1 to TRBJ1-4, with D unresolved. From germline, CDR1 is MGHRA and CDR2 YSYEKL. The germline V and J ends were trimmed by 2 bases and 5 bases, with 9 bases remaining between them. The CDR3 runs 14 residues. CDR3: CASSQLGPNEKLFF. DNA of the CDR3: TGCGCCAGCAGCCAATTAGGGCCGAATGAAAAACTGTTTTTT.

Worth noting for this clonotype: An end of the junction differs from the germline gene, which may be a read error. The V gene is TRBV12-3 or TRBV12-4, the J gene TRBJ2-2, with TRBD2 matching 16 bases. This CDR3 has 18 residues. The CDR3 coding sequence is TGTACCAGCAGTTTTCCTGGGACTAGCGGGGGGGGCACCGGGGAGCTGTTTTTT. It encodes CTSSFPGTSGGGTGELFF.

This clonotype was seen ten or more times. The chain recombines TRBV12-3 or TRBV12-4 with TRBJ1-2; unclear D gene. The V gene lost 6 bases and the J gene lost 2 bases, with 13 bases spanning the gap. CDR3 size: 14 residues. The chain's CDR3 is CASSVHRPNYGYTF. CDR3 in DNA: TGTGCCAGCAGCGTTCACCGCCCGAACTATGGCTACACCTTC.

This chain joins TRBV20-1 and TRBJ1-1, with D perhaps matching TRBD1 (6 bases). V was trimmed by 0 bases and J by 2 bases, leaving 10 bases between them. Germline V gene sequence: CDR1 DFQATT, CDR2 SNEGSKA (reference sequence). This CDR3 region has 14 residues. The CDR3 DNA reads TGCAGTGCTAGAGACCCCAGGGGCAACACTGAAGCTTTCTTT. It is translated as CSARDPRGNTEAFF.

This clonotype was detected many times. The CDR3 nucleotides are TGCAGCACACGGGACCTCTCAAGAGATACGCAGTATTTT. Its protein product is CSTRDLSRDTQYF. This chain connects TRBV20-1 to TRBJ2-3; D may be TRBD1 or TRBD2 (5 bases each). Germline CDR1 and CDR2: DFQATT and SNEGSKA (reference sequence). The CDR3 covers 13 residues.

This chain joins TRBV2 and TRBJ2-5, with D perhaps TRBD1 or TRBD2 (5 bases each). In germline, CDR1 is SNHLY, CDR2 FYNNEI. The length of the CDR3 is 15 residues. V lost 6 bases, J lost 5 bases, and 19 bases lay in between. This CDR3 reads CASSGVVNRQETQYF. The CDR3 DNA follows: TGTGCCAGCAGCGGGGTCGTTAACAGGCAGGAGACCCAGTACTTC.